These T cell receptor beta chains were read from a single sample in a study of shared clonotypes between healthy human individuals. Generated by immunoSEQ multiplex PCR, the TCRdb table keeps only in-frame clones and is missing some. In the table there are roughly 2 million clones, roughly 95% of which are singletons. Sequencing input: naive CD4+ T cells sorted from blood. Every receptor here comes from a man between 18 and 29 years old in good health. Each CDR3 is given without its conserved first and last residue. The order of the fields is D gene, V gene, CDR3 protein. The D gene is left open where the match is weak.

d_gene: -; v_gene: TRBV28; CDR3aa: ASSFFANYGYT
d_gene: -; v_gene: TRBV5-6; CDR3aa: ASSIGSQGYGYT
d_gene: TRBD1; v_gene: TRBV18; CDR3aa: ASSPPGTGFYGYT
d_gene: -; v_gene: TRBV6-6; CDR3aa: ASSYSSSYEQY
d_gene: TRBD1; v_gene: TRBV15; CDR3aa: ATSYDRDGTEAF
d_gene: -; v_gene: TRBV6-4; CDR3aa: ASSDPNRAQKVETQY
d_gene: TRBD1; v_gene: TRBV29-1; CDR3aa: SVGRGRRGNTIY
d_gene: -; v_gene: TRBV11-2; CDR3aa: ASSLRGTYEQY
d_gene: TRBD2; v_gene: TRBV9; CDR3aa: ASSVDGTSYNEQF
d_gene: -; v_gene: TRBV5-1; CDR3aa: ASTFRPTVNNEQF
d_gene: -; v_gene: TRBV5-6; CDR3aa: ASSLDRGFMDIDEQF
d_gene: -; v_gene: TRBV6-5; CDR3aa: ASNTINSPLH
d_gene: -; v_gene: TRBV28; CDR3aa: ASSPSTESYEQY
d_gene: -; v_gene: TRBV11-2; CDR3aa: ASSSTSYEQY
d_gene: TRBD2; v_gene: TRBV29-1; CDR3aa: SVRTSGRISSTDTQY
d_gene: -; v_gene: TRBV7-3; CDR3aa: ASSLYPSTDTQY
d_gene: -; v_gene: TRBV20-1; CDR3aa: SARVGAEQY
d_gene: TRBD1; v_gene: TRBV13; CDR3aa: ASSPADRVAF
d_gene: TRBD1; v_gene: TRBV25-1; CDR3aa: ASSNPPGQGSYGYT
d_gene: -; v_gene: TRBV9; CDR3aa: ASSVDPSANTEAF
d_gene: -; v_gene: TRBV6-6; CDR3aa: ASGGAGGNEQF
d_gene: -; v_gene: TRBV9; CDR3aa: ASSVEDQSNKYNSPLH